Shown below are 7 T cell receptor beta chains from a single sample sequenced in a study of blood T cell repertoires in COVID-19. The repertoire was sequenced with immunoSEQ multiplex PCR; TCRdb's copy has only in-frame clones and lacks some. The table has about 140,000 clones, around 90% seen once. The sample was peripheral blood. The receptors were gathered from a human donor with COVID-19, enrolled during active disease. The donor label of this sample is uncertain.

To note about this clone: The same CDR3 is also encoded by other DNA sequences in this sample. The genes are TRBV6-5 and TRBJ1-1; 8 bases are a match to TRBD1. The CDR3 extends over 14 amino acids. Germline lookup yields CDR1 MNHEY and CDR2 SVGAGI. V shed 6 bases and J 3 bases; nucleotides not matched to a gene: 6. CDR3 protein: CASSLDRDDTEAFF. CDR3 nucleotides: TGTGCCAGCAGCCTGGACAGGGATGACACTGAAGCTTTCTTT.

The J gene is TRBJ1-5, the V gene TRBV6-2 or TRBV6-3, with 7 bases aligning to TRBD1. This CDR3 spans 17 amino acids. J was trimmed by 0 bases and V by 0 bases; bases with no gene match: 5. Per the germline V gene, CDR1 is MNHEY and CDR2 is SVGEGT. The CDR3 region has the DNA TGTGCCAGCAGTTACTCGATGGGACAGTATAGCAATCAGCCCCAGCATTTT. This sequence encodes CASSYSMGQYSNQPQHF.

The CDR3 spells CASSVAGGSSYEQYF. The CDR3 DNA follows: TGTGCCAGCAGCGTAGCTGGGGGGAGCTCCTACGAGCAGTACTTC. The rearrangement links TRBV9 to TRBJ2-7, with D tentatively TRBD2 (6 bases). Germline CDR1 reads SGDLS; CDR2 reads YYNGEE. CDR3 size: 15 residues. The ends were cut back, 0 bases at V and 0 bases at J, with 10 bases in the middle.

The chain is built from TRBV25-1 and TRBJ2-1, with a tentative D call TRBD2 (5 bases). Germline CDR1 and CDR2: MGHDK and SYGVNS. Trimming cost V 8 bases and J 0 bases, with 11 bases left between them. CDR3 size: 14 residues. DNA for the CDR3: TGTGCCAGCGAACGGGATCGCTCCTACAATGAGCAGTTCTTC. Translation gives CASERDRSYNEQFF.

This chain joins TRBV18 and TRBJ1-2, with no clear D. The germline gives CDR1 KGHSH, CDR2 LQKENI. The V and J ends lost 6 bases and 4 bases respectively, with 12 bases between them. The CDR3 totals 13 residues. CDR3 DNA sequence: TGTGCCAGCTCTTCTTTAGCCCCCTATGGCTACACCTTC. Encoded protein: CASSSLAPYGYTF.

V and J are TRBV19 and TRBJ1-4; D gene unclear. Germline V gene lookup returns CDR1 LNHDA and CDR2 SQIVND (reference sequence). V was pared by 7 bases and J by 7 bases, with 13 bases between. The CDR3 runs to 13 residues. The CDR3 protein is CASTRGGGEKLFF. The CDR3, as DNA: TGTGCCAGTACACGGGGTGGAGGTGAAAAACTGTTTTTT.

The chain employs TRBV4-1 and TRBJ1-4; no clear D. The CDR3 consists of 13 residues. Trimming took off 0 bases at V and 7 bases at J, with 6 bases between the two ends. Germline CDR1 reads MGHRA; CDR2 reads YSYEKL. CDR3 nucleotides: TGCGCCAGCAGCCAAGATTCTTTTGAAAAACTGTTTTTT. Residues: CASSQDSFEKLFF.